These 3 T cell receptor beta chains were all obtained from the same sample, sequenced in a study of regulatory T cells in long-lasting Graves disease. Arm-PCR of CDR3 regions and iRepertoire HTBI primers were used to build TCR beta libraries. TCRdb reprocessed the multiplex PCR reads with MiXCR, giving one entry per CDR3 protein. This table has about 660,000 distinct CDR3 sequences, around 30% appearing once. Noted time point: persistent/refractory GD, antithyroid drugs over 5 years with positive TRAb. PBMC RNA served as the TCR library source. Sequences were derived from peripheral blood mononuclear cells (PBMCs), sampled when the disease was refractory, from a patient treated with antithyroid drugs. The source is a female donor with Graves disease.

This clonotype was detected a few times. The CDR3, as DNA: TGTGCCAGCAGTCCCGGACTAAAAGAGACCCAGTACTTC. This codes for CASSPGLKETQYF. The chain is built from TRBV12-3 or TRBV12-4 and TRBJ2-5; D perhaps matches TRBD2 (6 bases). CDR3 size: 13 residues. Trimming took 5 bases from V and 3 from J, leaving 10 bases between them.

The V gene is TRBV7-2, the J gene TRBJ1-3, with a weak D call TRBD1 (5 bases). There are 13 residues in the CDR3. CDR1 is SGHTA and CDR2 is FQGNSA in the germline V gene. V gave up 5 bases and J gave up 4 bases, with 9 bases separating them. The CDR3 nucleotides read TGTGCCAGCAGCCCAGGGTGGGGAAACACCATATATTTT. Encoded protein: CASSPGWGNTIYF.

Here the CDR3 reads CASSSTGVEEQYF. The DNA of the CDR3 is TGTGCCAGTAGTTCGACAGGGGTCGAAGAGCAGTACTTC. The rearrangement links TRBV19 to TRBJ2-7, with 8 positions matching TRBD1. This CDR3 has 13 residues. Germline-derived CDR1 and CDR2 are LNHDA and SQIVND (reference sequence). The trim removed 5 bases at V and 7 bases at J, leaving 7 bases unmatched.